The clone carrying this T cell receptor (beta chain) was observed a handful of times. Its cognate antigen is unknown. Isolated RNA was reverse transcribed into cDNA used as the sequencing template. The repertoire was sequenced with immunoSEQ multiplex PCR; TCRdb's copy has only in-frame clones and lacks some. The sample has 150,000 to 200,000 clones, around 55% seen once. T lymphocytes (CD4+ and CD8+) were sorted from PBMCs. This sample was included in a study of CD8+ T cells in alopecia areata. In germline, CDR1 is SGHRS, CDR2 YFSETQ. Trimming took off 0 bases at V and 2 bases at J, with 6 bases between the two ends. The CDR3 sequence is 15 residues long. Study-level results: Patients displayed less clarity in TCR sharing than mice, a finding possibly related to HLA.

This rearrangement joins TRBV5-1 to TRBJ2-6; D is undetermined. This sequence was found in a human donor in good health. Sample: CD4+ T cells sorted from blood. CDR3 nucleotides: TGCGCCAGCAGCTTGGAGGCTGCTGGGGCCAACGTCCTGACTTTC. It translates to CASSLEAAGANVLTF.